The 7 T cell receptor beta chains presented below share a single source sample, sequenced in a study of cytomegalovirus exposure and HLA in healthy donors. The study ran its PCR with 60 Vbeta and 13 Jbeta primers. Using immunoSEQ multiplex PCR, the repertoire was profiled, and TCRdb retains in-frame clones only, with some absent. The profile shows 80,000 or so clones, 75% to 85% of them singletons. Sequencing was carried out using PBMCs. The receptor source for this set is a man in his forties or fifties in good health and CMV-seropositive.

The chain uses TRBV4-2 and TRBJ1-1, with D possibly TRBD1 on 5 matching bases. Per the germline V gene, CDR1 is LGHNA and CDR2 is YNFKEQ. The CDR3 runs 13 residues. Trimming took 0 bases from V and 11 from J, leaving 13 bases between them. DNA for the CDR3: TGTGCCAGCAGCCAAGACCGGTCCAGGGTGGCTTTCTTT. Residues: CASSQDRSRVAFF.

The gene calls are TRBV11-2 and TRBJ1-3; 9 nucleotides agree with TRBD1. The CDR3 covers 16 residues. The ends lost 5 bases at V and 3 bases at J; junction bases unmatched: 8. Germline values: CDR1 SGHAT, CDR2 FQNNGV. CDR3 nucleotides: TGTGCCAGCAGCCCAGGGGACAGGGCTGGTGGAAACACCATATATTTT. It codes for CASSPGDRAGGNTIYF.

This chain links TRBV5-1 with TRBJ1-2; 9 nucleotides match TRBD1. Looked up from germline, CDR1 is SGHRS and CDR2 is YFSETQ. Unmatched junction bases numbered 8, after V lost 4 bases and J lost 4 bases. The CDR3 is 15 residues long. The CDR3 region is CASSRTGEVGYGYTF. The CDR3 coding sequence is TGCGCCAGCAGCCGGACAGGGGAGGTGGGCTATGGCTACACCTTC. The variable domain in full, completed from reference TRBV5-1 and TRBJ1-2, reads KAGVTQTPRYLIKTRGQQVTLSCSPISGHRSVSWYQQTPGQGLQFLFEYFSETQRNKGNFPGRFSGRQFSNSRSEMNVSTLELGDSALYLCASSRTGEVGYGYTFGSGTRLTVV.

The V and J genes are TRBV6-5 and TRBJ2-7, with TRBD2 matching 10 bases. The V gene's germline CDR1 is MNHEY and CDR2 SVGAGI. V shed 7 bases, J shed 6 bases, and the junction held 9 bases outside the gene matches. CDR3 length equals 14 residues. The CDR3 region has the DNA TGTGCCAGCAAAGGGAGCGGGAGGGTCTTCGAGCAGTACTTC. This gives the protein CASKGSGRVFEQYF.

The chain employs TRBV18 and TRBJ2-1, with a possible D match to TRBD2 (6 bases). Deletions cut 0 bases from V and 1 base from J, with 7 bases between. CDR3 length: 15 residues. The germline CDR1 and CDR2 sequences are KGHSH and LQKENI. The CDR3 loop reads CASSPPGGSYNEQFF. CDR3 in DNA: TGTGCCAGCTCACCACCGGGAGGATCCTACAATGAGCAGTTCTTC. Complete variable domain (other parts from reference TRBV18 and TRBJ2-1): NAGVMQNPRHLVRRRGQEARLRCSPMKGHSHVYWYRQLPEEGLKFMVYLQKENIIDESGMPKERFSAEFPKEGPSILRIQQVVRGDSAAYFCASSPPGGSYNEQFFGPGTRLTVL.

The V and J genes are TRBV18 and TRBJ2-7, with a tentative D call TRBD1 (5 bases). Trimming took off 2 bases at V and 4 bases at J, with 12 bases between the two ends. The CDR3 runs to 14 residues. The V gene's germline CDR1 is KGHSH and CDR2 LQKENI. As DNA, the CDR3 is TGTGCCAGCTCACCAACCAGGGTTGGTTACGAGCAGTACTTC. It is translated as CASSPTRVGYEQYF.

The CDR3 nucleotides read TGTGCCATCGGGACTACCTCCTACGAGCAGTACTTC. It codes for CAIGTTSYEQYF. V is TRBV2 and J is TRBJ2-7, with 7 bases lining up with TRBD2. This CDR3 spans 12 amino acids. J was trimmed by 0 bases and V by 10 bases; bases with no gene match: 3. Per germline, CDR1 SNHLY and CDR2 FYNNEI.